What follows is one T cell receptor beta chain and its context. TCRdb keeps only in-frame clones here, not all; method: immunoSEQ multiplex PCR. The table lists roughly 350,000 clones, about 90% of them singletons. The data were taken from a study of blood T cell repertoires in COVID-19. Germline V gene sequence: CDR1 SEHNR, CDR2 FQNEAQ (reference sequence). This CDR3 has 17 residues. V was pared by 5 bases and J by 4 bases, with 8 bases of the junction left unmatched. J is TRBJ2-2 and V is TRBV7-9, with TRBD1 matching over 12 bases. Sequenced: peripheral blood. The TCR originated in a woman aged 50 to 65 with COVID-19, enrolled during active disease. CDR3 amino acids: CASSPGQGAQSTGELFF. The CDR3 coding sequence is TGTGCCAGCAGCCCGGGACAGGGGGCGCAAAGCACCGGGGAGCTGTTTTTT.